These 21 T cell receptor beta chains were all obtained from the same sample, sequenced in a study of blood T cell repertoires in COVID-19. Sequencing used immunoSEQ multiplex PCR; TCRdb keeps in-frame clones, though not all of them. This table holds 250,000 to 350,000 clones, 90% found once. Specimen: PBMCs or T cells enriched from blood (not recorded which). These receptors all stem from a man in his sixties who had recovered from COVID-19.

The chain employs TRBV2 and TRBJ1-2; D not resolved. Per the germline V gene, CDR1 is SNHLY and CDR2 is FYNNEI. The CDR3 loop spans 12 amino acids. Trimming took 10 bases from V and 0 from J, leaving 9 bases between them. CDR3 region: CATSAANYGYTF. DNA for the CDR3: TGTGCCACCTCTGCAGCTAACTATGGCTACACCTTC. Supplemented by reference TRBV2 and TRBJ1-2, the full variable domain reads EPEVTQTPSHQVTQMGQEVILRCVPISNHLYFYWYRQILGQKVEFLVSFYNNEISEKSEIFDDQFSVERPDGSNFTLKIRSTKLEDSAMYFCATSAANYGYTFGSGTRLTVV.

The rearrangement uses TRBV9 and TRBJ2-1, with D possibly TRBD2 on 6 matching bases. The CDR3 runs to 13 residues. CDR1 and CDR2 from the germline V gene are SGDLS and YYNGEE. V lost 0 bases to trimming and J lost 9 bases, with 10 bases between them. The CDR3 spells CASSVAPGVEQFF. Here the CDR3 DNA reads TGTGCCAGCAGCGTAGCTCCGGGGGTTGAGCAGTTCTTC.

This chain connects TRBV9 to TRBJ2-1; the match to TRBD1 covers 9 bases. V lost 1 base, J lost 0 bases, and 2 bases stayed unmatched. Germline loops: CDR1 SGDLS, CDR2 YYNGEE. The CDR3 totals 16 residues. Here the CDR3 reads CASSVRTGVSYNEQFF. Written as DNA, the CDR3 is TGTGCCAGCAGCGTACGGACAGGGGTCTCCTACAATGAGCAGTTCTTC.

The V call is TRBV9, the J call TRBJ2-2, with D perhaps TRBD2 (5 bases). This CDR3 region has 14 residues. V lost 8 bases and J lost 9, with 20 bases in between. CDR1 and CDR2 from the germline V gene are SGDLS and YYNGEE. The CDR3 DNA sequence: TGTGCCAGTACTAGACTTGAAACACCAAGGGAGCTGTTTTTT. This codes for CASTRLETPRELFF.

This clone appeared a single time. The V and J genes are TRBV7-6 and TRBJ2-1; 9 nucleotides match TRBD2. The CDR3 runs to 15 residues. In germline, CDR1 is SGHVS, CDR2 FNYEAQ. V lost 5 bases to trimming and J lost 6 bases; unmatched junction nucleotides: 8. DNA of the CDR3: TGTGCCAGCAGCCAATTAGCGGGAGTAGGCAATGAGCAGTTCTTC. This translates into CASSQLAGVGNEQFF. The full variable domain, its missing parts supplied by reference TRBV7-6 and TRBJ2-1, is GAGVSQSPRYKVTKRGQDVALRCDPISGHVSLYWYRQALGQGPEFLTYFNYEAQQDKSGLPNDRFSAERPEGSISTLTIQRTEQRDSAMYRCASSQLAGVGNEQFFGPGTRLTVL.

This clone was recorded only once. The chain recombines TRBV9 with TRBJ2-3, with 11 bases fitting TRBD2. V dropped 4 bases and J dropped 7; count of bases not matched to a gene: 14. CDR3 length: 17 residues. Germline assignment: CDR1 SGDLS and CDR2 YYNGEE. This CDR3 is CASSIEGLAGGLNTQYF. The DNA of the CDR3 is TGTGCCAGCAGCATAGAAGGGCTAGCGGGGGGTTTAAATACGCAGTATTTT.

V gene TRBV28 combines with J gene TRBJ2-7; D unclear. CDR1 is MDHEN, CDR2 SYDVKM, per germline. This CDR3 has 14 residues. V was clipped by 5 bases and J by 6 bases, with 17 bases between them. The chain's CDR3 is CASSLTLTWIEQYF. The DNA of the CDR3 is TGTGCCAGCAGTCTAACGCTGACATGGATCGAGCAGTACTTC.

The sample holds a few counts of this clone. Additional DNA sequences in this sample encode the identical CDR3. The chain is built from TRBV5-1 and TRBJ2-7; 10 bases are shared with TRBD1. V shed 4 bases and J 2 bases; nucleotides not matched to a gene: 3. CDR3 length equals 14 residues. CDR1 is SGHRS and CDR2 is YFSETQ in the germline V gene. The CDR3, as DNA: TGCGCCAGCAGCCCCGGGACAGGGGCCTACGAGCAGTACTTC. Translated: CASSPGTGAYEQYF.

The chain couples TRBV11-1 to TRBJ1-1; weak D call: TRBD1 (5 bases). Germline CDR1 and CDR2: SGHAT and FQDESV (reference sequence). The CDR3 contains 13 residues. The V and J ends lost 3 bases and 8 bases respectively, with 13 bases between them. The DNA of the CDR3 is TGTGCCAGCAGCTTTCGACAGACGGAGGAAGCTTTCTTT. Its translation is CASSFRQTEEAFF.

In this sample, this clone turned up once. This chain connects TRBV19 to TRBJ2-7, with 11 positions matching TRBD1. The V gene end was trimmed by 2 bases and the J gene end by 2 bases; junction bases not matched to a gene: 8. Germline V gives CDR1 LNHDA, CDR2 SQIVND (reference sequence). The CDR3 is 17 amino acids. CDR3 amino acids: CASSIRISGQGAYEQYF. The CDR3 DNA reads TGTGCCAGTAGTATACGAATTTCGGGACAGGGGGCCTACGAGCAGTACTTC. Together with reference TRBV19 and TRBJ2-7, the CDR3 gives the full variable domain: DGGITQSPKYLFRKEGQNVTLSCEQNLNHDAMYWYRQDPGQGLRLIYYSQIVNDFQKGDIAEGYSVSREKKESFPLTVTSAQKNPTAFYLCASSIRISGQGAYEQYFGPGTRLTVT.

The chain couples TRBV7-2 to TRBJ1-6, with D tentatively TRBD1 (5 bases). The CDR3 length is 15 residues. The V and J ends lost 4 bases and 8 bases respectively, with 15 bases between them. CDR1 is SGHTA and CDR2 is FQGNSA in the germline V gene. CDR3 in amino acids: CASSSRAGPDSPLHF. CDR3 bases: TGTGCCAGCAGCTCCAGGGCGGGGCCAGATTCACCCCTCCACTTT. The whole variable domain, remainder taken from reference TRBV7-2 and TRBJ1-6, is GAGVSQSPSNKVTEKGKDVELRCDPISGHTALYWYRQSLGQGLEFLIYFQGNSAPDKSGLPSDRFSAERTGGSVSTLTIQRTQQEDSAVYLCASSSRAGPDSPLHFGNGTRLTVT.

This clone was recorded a few times. The V gene is TRBV11-3, the J gene TRBJ1-1; possibly TRBD1 for D (5 bases). The germline V and J ends were trimmed by 5 bases and 0 bases, with 10 bases remaining between them. Germline values: CDR1 SGHNT, CDR2 YENEEA. This CDR3 has 14 amino acids. CDR3 in amino acids: CASSPTTVNTEAFF. The CDR3 bases are TGTGCCAGCAGCCCTACGACAGTGAACACTGAAGCTTTCTTT. The full variable domain, rest sourced from reference TRBV11-3 and TRBJ1-1, is EAGVVQSPRYKIIEKKQPVAFWCNPISGHNTLYWYLQNLGQGPELLIRYENEEAVDDSQLPKDRFSAERLKGVDSTLKIQPAELGDSAVYLCASSPTTVNTEAFFGQGTRLTVV.

The chain uses TRBV11-3 and TRBJ2-2; 7 bases agree with TRBD2. V dropped 6 bases and J dropped 5; count of bases not matched to a gene: 3. The CDR3 is made up of 13 amino acids. Germline lookup yields CDR1 SGHNT and CDR2 YENEEA. The CDR3 DNA reads TGTGCCAGCAGGCCTAGCGGAACCGGGGAGCTGTTTTTT. Its translation is CASRPSGTGELFF. Variable domain in full (rest from reference TRBV11-3 and TRBJ2-2): EAGVVQSPRYKIIEKKQPVAFWCNPISGHNTLYWYLQNLGQGPELLIRYENEEAVDDSQLPKDRFSAERLKGVDSTLKIQPAELGDSAVYLCASRPSGTGELFFGEGSRLTVL.

The V call is TRBV5-1, the J call TRBJ1-2; D is unresolved. Per germline, CDR1 SGHRS and CDR2 YFSETQ. The CDR3 is made up of 14 amino acids. Deletions cut 4 bases from V and 0 bases from J, with 10 bases between. This chain's CDR3 is CASSPADSNYGYTF. In nucleotides, the CDR3 is TGCGCCAGCAGCCCGGCGGACTCTAACTATGGCTACACCTTC.

The chain carries TRBV16 and TRBJ1-2; D might be TRBD1 (6 bases). CDR1 and CDR2 (germline): KGHSY, FQNENV. The germline V and J ends were trimmed by 3 bases and 7 bases, with 12 bases remaining between them. The CDR3 consists of 13 residues. CDR3 residues: CASSQLQGGGYTF. The CDR3 coding sequence is TGTGCCAGCAGCCAGTTACAGGGTGGTGGCTACACCTTC.

J is TRBJ2-5 and V is TRBV11-2, with a weak D call TRBD1 (5 bases). The V end was cut by 3 bases, the J end by 1 base, with 12 bases between. CDR3 length: 15 amino acids. The germline CDR1 and CDR2 sequences are SGHAT and FQNNGV. The CDR3 nucleotides are TGTGCCAGCAGCTTCCCAGGGCAGAGCCAAGAGACCCAGTACTTC. It specifies CASSFPGQSQETQYF.

The chain carries TRBV27 and TRBJ1-2; D call uncertain. The CDR3 has 13 residues. In germline, CDR1 is MNHEY, CDR2 SMNVEV (reference sequence). V shed 5 bases and J shed 8 bases, with 15 bases lying between them. CDR3: CASSLNRGGGYTF. CDR3 nucleotide sequence: TGTGCCAGCAGTCTAAACCGGGGTGGGGGCTACACCTTC.

The table lists this clone with a few counts. The chain is built from TRBV5-1 and TRBJ2-2; TRBD1 might be the D (6 bases). The CDR3 is 14 amino acids. V was trimmed by 3 bases and J by 2 bases, leaving 8 bases between them. Germline CDR1 and CDR2: SGHRS and YFSETQ. The CDR3 here is CASSSGQNTGELFF. The CDR3, as DNA: TGCGCCAGCAGCTCGGGACAAAACACCGGGGAGCTGTTTTTT.

The rearrangement links TRBV29-1 to TRBJ1-2, with D possibly matching TRBD1 (5 bases). Trimming removed 5 bases from V and 5 bases from J, with 15 bases in between. The CDR3 runs 13 residues. Germline V CDR1 and CDR2: SQVTM, ANQGSEA. The CDR3 DNA follows: TGCAGCGTTCGTGGAGGGGAAAGGTATGGCTACACCTTC. It is translated as CSVRGGERYGYTF.

The gene calls are TRBV19 and TRBJ1-1, with TRBD1 matching 8 bases. Germline values: CDR1 LNHDA, CDR2 SQIVND (reference sequence). The CDR3 extends over 16 amino acids. With V trimmed by 4 bases and J by 3 bases, 10 bases remained unmatched. The CDR3 nucleotides read TGTGCCAGTAGTACCGCGGACAGGGCTCGGGACACTGAAGCTTTCTTT. Protein sequence: CASSTADRARDTEAFF.

This chain links TRBV3-1 (or the pseudogene TRBV3-2) with TRBJ2-3; TRBD2 aligns across 10 bases. The CDR3 runs to 15 residues. Germline trimming cut 4 bases from V and 2 bases from J; bases unmatched to any gene: 3. Per the germline V gene, CDR1 is LGHDT and CDR2 is YNNKEL (reference sequence). This CDR3 is CASSLTSGDTDTQYF. CDR3 nucleotides: TGTGCCAGCAGCCTCACTAGCGGGGACACAGATACGCAGTATTTT.